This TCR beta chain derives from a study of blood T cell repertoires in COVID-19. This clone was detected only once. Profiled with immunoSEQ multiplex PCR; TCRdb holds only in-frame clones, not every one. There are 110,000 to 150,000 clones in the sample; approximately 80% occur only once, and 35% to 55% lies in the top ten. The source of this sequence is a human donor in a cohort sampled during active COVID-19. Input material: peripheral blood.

CDR3 bases: TGTGCCATCAGGGGGGACAGGGGAGACTATGGCTACACCTTC. Translating it yields CAIRGDRGDYGYTF. The V and J genes are TRBV10-3 and TRBJ1-2; TRBD1 matches at 10 bases. V was pared by 6 bases and J by 3 bases, with 4 bases of the junction left unmatched. Germline values: CDR1 ENHRY, CDR2 SYGVKD. This CDR3 contains 14 residues.